The 32 T cell receptor beta chains reported below all come from one sample, sequenced in a study of OX40 agonist ivuxolimab in advanced cancers. TCRdb's table, derived via immunoSEQ multiplex PCR, lists solely in-frame clones and lacks some. The profile covers about 20,000 clones, with 70% to 90% appearing a single time and 16% taken by the ten largest. Sample: CD4+ or CD8+ T cells sorted from blood, taken in a trial of the OX40 agonist ivuxolimab. All receptors come from an adult with an advanced solid tumor such as melanoma, head and neck, liver or kidney cancer.

The sample holds a few counts of this clone. The chain recombines TRBV27 with TRBJ2-5, with TRBD2 identical over 9 bases. CDR3 size: 15 residues. From germline, CDR1 is MNHEY and CDR2 SMNVEV (reference sequence). The trim removed 0 bases at V and 5 bases at J, leaving 4 bases unmatched. The chain's CDR3 is CASSLSRGGMETQYF. The CDR3, as DNA: TGTGCCAGCAGTTTATCGCGGGGGGGGATGGAGACCCAGTACTTC.

This rearrangement joins TRBV5-1 to TRBJ2-5; no clear D gene. Per germline, CDR1 SGHRS and CDR2 YFSETQ. The CDR3 has 14 amino acids. Deletions cut 4 bases from V and 4 bases from J, with 14 bases between. CDR3 amino acids: CASSKTASGETQYF. Written as DNA, the CDR3 is TGCGCCAGCAGCAAGACGGCTTCGGGAGAGACCCAGTACTTC.

The V call is TRBV6-5, the J call TRBJ1-1, with D uncertain. CDR3 length: 11 amino acids. The germline V gene has CDR1 MNHEY and CDR2 SVGAGI. V was pared by 11 bases and J by 2 bases, with 9 bases between. CDR3 sequence: CASQVNTEAFF. Written as DNA, the CDR3 is TGTGCCTCGCAGGTCAACACTGAAGCTTTCTTT.

The chain carries TRBV6-6 and TRBJ1-5; the D gene is possibly TRBD1 (5 bases). This CDR3 has 14 residues. V lost 5 bases, J lost 6 bases, and 14 bases lay in between. CDR1 and CDR2 (germline): MNHNY, SVGAGI (reference sequence). CDR3 sequence reads: CASSGEGGGQPQHF. CDR3 coding DNA: TGTGCCAGCAGTGGTGAGGGTGGGGGTCAGCCCCAGCATTTT.

This rearrangement joins TRBV19 to TRBJ2-5; 10 bases are shared with TRBD1. Germline loops: CDR1 LNHDA, CDR2 SQIVND (reference sequence). The CDR3 has 15 amino acids. J gave up 5 bases and V 4 bases, and 7 bases lay outside the gene matches. The CDR3, as DNA: TGTGCCAGTAGTAGGACAGGGGGTGGTATCGAGACCCAGTACTTC. This translates into CASSRTGGGIETQYF.

V and J are TRBV6-6 and TRBJ2-1, with a tentative D call TRBD2 (5 bases). The CDR3 runs 16 residues. Deletions cut 7 bases from V and 7 bases from J, with 23 bases between. From germline, CDR1 is MNHNY and CDR2 SVGAGI (reference sequence). The CDR3, as DNA: TGTGCCAGCACCTACACCGGACTTCCCTTGATAAATGAGCAGTTCTTC. Translating gives CASTYTGLPLINEQFF.

This clone showed up just once. This chain uses TRBV4-2 with TRBJ2-1; 8 bases are shared with TRBD2. The V and J ends lost 6 bases and 6 bases, in that order; junction bases with no gene match: 7. CDR1 and CDR2 from the germline V gene are LGHNA and YNFKEQ. The CDR3 has 14 amino acids. The CDR3 sequence: CASSQREGLNEQFF. The CDR3 coding sequence is TGTGCCAGCAGTCAACGGGAGGGCCTCAATGAGCAGTTCTTC.

The table lists this clone with a count of one. This chain uses TRBV27 with TRBJ2-7; 7 bases line up with TRBD1. The CDR3 has 14 residues. The junction had 4 bases not matched to a gene; V was cut back by 3 bases and J by 2 bases. Per germline, CDR1 MNHEY and CDR2 SMNVEV (reference sequence). The CDR3 DNA is TGTGCCAGCAGTTTGAACAGGGGAACCTACGAGCAGTACTTC. Encoded protein: CASSLNRGTYEQYF.

The genes are TRBV5-1 and TRBJ2-5, with D maybe TRBD1 (5 bases). This CDR3 contains 14 residues. V was trimmed by 1 base and J by 4 bases, leaving 11 bases between them. The germline V gene has CDR1 SGHRS and CDR2 YFSETQ. The CDR3 nucleotides read TGCGCCAGCAGCTTGACTCCAGGGCGAGAGACCCAGTACTTC. Amino acids: CASSLTPGRETQYF.

The genes are TRBV6-1 and TRBJ1-5; 7 bases are a match to TRBD1. J gave up 7 bases and V 0 bases, and 6 bases lay outside the gene matches. CDR3 length: 15 amino acids. CDR1 is MNHNS and CDR2 is SASEGT in the germline V gene. The CDR3 here is CASSEAGQQNQPQHF. The CDR3 coding sequence is TGTGCCAGCAGTGAAGCGGGACAGCAAAACCAGCCCCAGCATTTT.

The chain is built from TRBV11-3 and TRBJ1-1; D possibly corresponds to TRBD1 (5 bases). There are 13 residues in the CDR3. V lost 5 bases and J 11 bases, leaving 18 bases between the germline ends. The germline V gene encodes CDR1 SGHNT and CDR2 YENEEA. In DNA form, the CDR3 reads TGTGCCAGCAGCCTCGACAGCGCATTAAGTGCTTTCTTT. Its translation: CASSLDSALSAFF.

This clone was picked up a small number of times. The rearrangement uses TRBV18 and TRBJ1-5; no definite D call. V lost 6 bases to trimming and J lost 6 bases, with 9 bases between them. CDR1 KGHSH and CDR2 LQKENI come from the germline V gene. The CDR3 contains 12 residues. This CDR3 is CASSPGSQPQHF. CDR3 nucleotide sequence: TGTGCCAGCTCCCCCGGGAGTCAGCCCCAGCATTTT.

The rearrangement links TRBV5-6 to TRBJ2-7; TRBD1 matches at 8 bases. CDR1 SGHDT and CDR2 YYEEEE come from the germline V gene. The junction had 8 bases not matched to a gene; V was cut back by 4 bases and J by 2 bases. The CDR3 loop spans 15 amino acids. CDR3 DNA sequence: TGTGCCAGCAGCCGGGACAGGATACCAACCTACGAGCAGTACTTC. This codes for CASSRDRIPTYEQYF.

The gene calls are TRBV2 and TRBJ2-5; D could derive from TRBD1 or TRBD2 (5 bases each). Germline V gives CDR1 SNHLY, CDR2 FYNNEI. The CDR3 totals 15 residues. V was cut by 4 bases and J by 1 base, with 13 bases left in between. The CDR3 DNA reads TGTGCCAGCAGTGCAGAGGTTGGGGGCCAAGAGACCCAGTACTTC. Translation: CASSAEVGGQETQYF.

CDR3 nucleotide sequence: TGTGCCAGCTCCCGATACGGGACAGATAGCAATCAGCCCCAGCATTTT. This gives the protein CASSRYGTDSNQPQHF. The gene calls are TRBV18 and TRBJ1-5; 7 nucleotides line up with TRBD1. Germline lookup yields CDR1 KGHSH and CDR2 LQKENI. Germline trimming cut 6 bases from V and 0 bases from J; bases unmatched to any gene: 8. This CDR3 region has 16 residues.

The chain is built from TRBV5-6 and TRBJ1-1; D is undetermined. With 0 bases removed from V and 5 bases from J, the gap between germline ends came to 11 bases. The CDR3 totals 14 residues. Germline V gene lookup returns CDR1 SGHDT and CDR2 YYEEEE. DNA of the CDR3: TGTGCCAGCAGCTTGGTTCCGGTGGGGACTGAAGCTTTCTTT. Translation: CASSLVPVGTEAFF.

This chain uses TRBV7-2 with TRBJ2-3; 8 positions agree with TRBD2. The V gene's germline CDR1 is SGHTA and CDR2 FQGNSA. The CDR3 loop spans 15 amino acids. Trimming removed 5 bases from V and 3 bases from J; junction bases left unmatched: 7. CDR3 in amino acids: CASSAGLATTDTQYF. In DNA form, the CDR3 reads TGTGCCAGCAGCGCCGGACTAGCAACAACAGATACGCAGTATTTT. Supplemented by reference TRBV7-2 and TRBJ2-3, the full variable domain reads GAGVSQSPSNKVTEKGKDVELRCDPISGHTALYWYRQSLGQGLEFLIYFQGNSAPDKSGLPSDRFSAERTGGSVSTLTIQRTQQEDSAVYLCASSAGLATTDTQYFGPGTRLTVL.

This chain joins TRBV7-6 and TRBJ2-4; D may be TRBD1 (6 bases). Trimming removed 5 bases from V and 0 bases from J, with 20 bases in between. The CDR3 covers 18 residues. Germline assignment: CDR1 SGHVS and CDR2 FNYEAQ. The DNA for the CDR3 is TGTGCCAGCAGCCCAAGATACGGGCAGGGGCTAGCCAAAAACATTCAGTACTTC. Encoded protein: CASSPRYGQGLAKNIQYF. The full variable domain, completed using reference TRBV7-6 and TRBJ2-4, is GAGVSQSPRYKVTKRGQDVALRCDPISGHVSLYWYRQALGQGPEFLTYFNYEAQQDKSGLPNDRFSAERPEGSISTLTIQRTEQRDSAMYRCASSPRYGQGLAKNIQYFGAGTRLSVL.

V usage is TRBV5-4 and J usage is TRBJ1-4, with D perhaps TRBD1 (5 bases). The V gene lost 1 base and the J gene lost 2 bases, with 9 bases spanning the gap. From germline, CDR1 is SGHNT and CDR2 YYREEE (reference sequence). This CDR3 has 15 amino acids. Here the CDR3 reads CASSLSWGTNEKLFF. The CDR3 bases are TGTGCCAGCAGCTTGTCCTGGGGGACTAATGAAAAACTGTTTTTT.

This clone was counted between two and nine times. The rearrangement uses TRBV7-6 and TRBJ2-3; 7 nucleotides line up with TRBD2. The V gene's germline CDR1 is SGHVS and CDR2 FNYEAQ. The J segment lost 4 bases and the V segment lost 2 bases, leaving 9 bases of the junction unmatched. The CDR3 length is 16 residues. The CDR3 DNA is TGTGCCAGCAGCTTATATTCCGCTAGCGGCCCAGATACGCAGTATTTT. Translated: CASSLYSASGPDTQYF.

This chain joins TRBV15 and TRBJ1-6; D uncertain. The V and J ends lost 1 base and 11 bases respectively, with 6 bases between them. The CDR3 totals 12 residues. Germline V CDR1 and CDR2: LNHNV, YYDKDF (reference sequence). CDR3 sequence (DNA): TGTGCCACCAGCAGAGCACAGCCACCCCTCCACTTT. This encodes CATSRAQPPLHF.

The genes are TRBV2 and TRBJ1-1; D not certain. The CDR3 covers 13 residues. Germline assignment: CDR1 SNHLY and CDR2 FYNNEI. The V end lost 4 bases, the J end lost 1 base, and 7 bases lay between the germline ends. This CDR3 reads CASSVQENTEAFF. Written as DNA, the CDR3 is TGTGCCAGCAGTGTTCAGGAGAACACTGAAGCTTTCTTT.

The gene calls are TRBV7-3 and TRBJ2-3; 14 positions match TRBD2. Trimming took 3 bases from V and 4 from J; bases not matched to a gene: 0. Germline CDR1 is SGHTA and CDR2 is FQGTGA. The CDR3 runs to 15 residues. The CDR3 nucleotides read TGTGCCAGCAGCTTGGGACTAGCGGGAGCAGATACGCAGTATTTT. It codes for CASSLGLAGADTQYF.

The CDR3 sequence is CASSQALGDHNEQFF. Written as DNA, the CDR3 is TGCGCCAGCAGCCAAGCCCTAGGGGACCACAATGAGCAGTTCTTC. The chain joins TRBV4-3 to TRBJ2-1; either TRBD1 or TRBD2 may supply D (5 bases each). Trimming removed 1 base at V and 5 bases at J, with 12 bases between. Germline V CDR1 and CDR2: LGHNA, YSLEER. The CDR3 is made up of 15 amino acids.

The CDR3 here is CASSQEVRAATNEKLFF. CDR3 sequence (DNA): TGCGCCAGCAGCCAAGAAGTAAGGGCTGCAACTAATGAAAAACTGTTTTTT. The V and J genes are TRBV4-3 and TRBJ1-4, with D uncertain. V gave up 0 bases and J gave up 0 bases, with 11 bases separating them. CDR3 size: 17 residues. The germline CDR1 and CDR2 sequences are LGHNA and YSLEER.

J is TRBJ1-3 and V is TRBV10-2; no firm D call. CDR3 length: 12 residues. Germline CDR1 WSHSY, CDR2 SAAADI. Between the trimmed V and J ends, which lost 8 bases and 3 bases, there was a span of 8 bases. Written as DNA, the CDR3 is TGCGCCAGCGGAGGGTTTGGAAACACCATATATTTT. Protein product: CASGGFGNTIYF.

This sequence joins TRBV30 and TRBJ2-5; 10 bases are a match to TRBD2. Germline CDR1 and CDR2: GTSNPN and SVGIG (reference sequence). The CDR3 has 15 amino acids. Unmatched junction bases numbered 8, after V lost 2 bases and J lost 5 bases. CDR3 protein: CAWSSGRAFSETQYF. DNA for the CDR3: TGTGCCTGGAGTAGCGGGAGGGCCTTTAGCGAGACCCAGTACTTC.

J is TRBJ2-2 and V is TRBV2; perhaps TRBD2 as D (5 bases). The V end lost 6 bases, the J end lost 5 bases, and 13 bases lay between the germline ends. This CDR3 is built from 14 residues. CDR1 is SNHLY, CDR2 FYNNEI, per germline. This CDR3 is CASRRESGTGELFF. The DNA of the CDR3 is TGTGCCAGCAGACGGGAAAGCGGTACCGGGGAGCTGTTTTTT. The variable domain in full, with the rest retrieved from reference TRBV2 and TRBJ2-2, is EPEVTQTPSHQVTQMGQEVILRCVPISNHLYFYWYRQILGQKVEFLVSFYNNEISEKSEIFDDQFSVERPDGSNFTLKIRSTKLEDSAMYFCASRRESGTGELFFGEGSRLTVL.

CDR3 loop: CASSFSTGLPPLHF. DNA of the CDR3: TGTGCCAGCAGCTTTTCAACAGGGTTGCCACCCCTCCACTTT. The chain is built from TRBV11-3 and TRBJ1-6, with D possibly matching TRBD1 (6 bases). This CDR3 has 14 amino acids. With 3 bases removed from V and 11 bases from J, the gap between germline ends came to 14 bases. Germline values: CDR1 SGHNT, CDR2 YENEEA.

This clone appeared a single time. The chain uses TRBV7-2 and TRBJ1-4; 9 bases are a match to TRBD1. V shed 5 bases and J 7 bases; nucleotides not matched to a gene: 5. This CDR3 contains 14 residues. Germline V gene lookup returns CDR1 SGHTA and CDR2 FQGNSA. CDR3 region: CASSPQGATEKLFF. CDR3 in DNA: TGTGCCAGCAGCCCACAGGGGGCCACTGAAAAACTGTTTTTT. The full variable domain, in which reference TRBV7-2 and TRBJ1-4 provide the parts outside the CDR3, is GAGVSQSPSNKVTEKGKDVELRCDPISGHTALYWYRQSLGQGLEFLIYFQGNSAPDKSGLPSDRFSAERTGGSVSTLTIQRTQQEDSAVYLCASSPQGATEKLFFGSGTQLSVL.

The chain couples TRBV5-1 to TRBJ2-2; 7 bases are shared with TRBD1. Trimming removed 4 bases from V and 4 bases from J; junction bases left unmatched: 10. This CDR3 spans 16 amino acids. Germline CDR1 reads SGHRS; CDR2 reads YFSETQ. In DNA form, the CDR3 reads TGCGCCAGCAGCCCCTTGGGGACAGACCTCACCGGGGAGCTGTTTTTT. Translated: CASSPLGTDLTGELFF.

There are a few counts of this clone. The rearrangement uses TRBV6-6 and TRBJ2-7; the D is unclear. The CDR3 is made up of 14 amino acids. Deletions cut 8 bases from V and 3 bases from J, with 17 bases between. Germline CDR1 is MNHNY and CDR2 is SVGAGI (reference sequence). The CDR3 protein is CASASFLFSYEQYF. For the CDR3, the DNA is TGTGCCAGCGCCTCCTTTCTATTCAGCTACGAGCAGTACTTC.